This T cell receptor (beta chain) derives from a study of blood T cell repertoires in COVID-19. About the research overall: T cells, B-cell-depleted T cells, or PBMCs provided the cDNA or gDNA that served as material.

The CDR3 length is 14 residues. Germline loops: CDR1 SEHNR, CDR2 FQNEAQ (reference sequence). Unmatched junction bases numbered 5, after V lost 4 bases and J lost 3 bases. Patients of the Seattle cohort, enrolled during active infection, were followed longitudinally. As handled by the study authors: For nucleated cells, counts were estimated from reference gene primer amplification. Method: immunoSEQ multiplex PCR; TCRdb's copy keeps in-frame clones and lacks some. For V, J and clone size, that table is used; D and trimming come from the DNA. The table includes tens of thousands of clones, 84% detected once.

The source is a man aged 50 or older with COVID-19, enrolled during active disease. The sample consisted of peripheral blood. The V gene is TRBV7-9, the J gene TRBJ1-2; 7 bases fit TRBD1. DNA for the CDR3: TGTGCCAGCAGCTCAACACAGGGGTACTATGGCTACACCTTC. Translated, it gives CASSSTQGYYGYTF.